This entry features one T cell receptor (beta chain) sequence. The record originates from a study of blood T cell repertoires in COVID-19. In the authors' methods: Estimates of nucleated cell counts were drawn from the amplification of reference gene primers. Measured with immunoSEQ multiplex PCR; TCRdb has only the in-frame clones, and not every one. V and J calls and clone size are as listed in that table; D and trimming were resolved from the DNA. The repertoire consists of some 200,000 clones, with around 91% occurring once and the leading ten covering approximately 0.77%. Participants' reported clinical history set cohort assignment. Two negative PCRs, clearance, or symptom resolution characterized the recovered Cohort 3 donors. The source of this sequence is a woman aged 18-30 years who had recovered from COVID-19. Sequenced sample: PBMCs or T cells enriched from blood (not recorded which).

The CDR3 nucleotides are TGTGCCATCAGTGAGCTTGGACAGGACAATCAGCCCCAGCATTTT. This encodes CAISELGQDNQPQHF. The chain uses TRBV10-3 and TRBJ1-5; TRBD1 matches 7 bases. Germline V CDR1 and CDR2: ENHRY, SYGVKD. The V segment lost 2 bases and the J segment 3 bases; nucleotides outside the gene matches: 4. This CDR3 has 15 residues.